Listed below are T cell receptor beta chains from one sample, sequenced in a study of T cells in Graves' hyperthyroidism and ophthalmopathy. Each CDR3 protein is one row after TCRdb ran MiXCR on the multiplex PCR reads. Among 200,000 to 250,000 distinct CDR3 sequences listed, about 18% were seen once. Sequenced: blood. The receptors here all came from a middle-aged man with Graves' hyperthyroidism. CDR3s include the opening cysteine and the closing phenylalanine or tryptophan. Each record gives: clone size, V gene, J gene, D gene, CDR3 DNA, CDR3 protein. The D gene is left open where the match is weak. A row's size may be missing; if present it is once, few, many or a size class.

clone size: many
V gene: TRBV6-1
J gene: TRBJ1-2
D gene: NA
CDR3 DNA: TGTGCCAGCAGTGATATGAGGGCAGCTAACTATGGCTACACCTTC
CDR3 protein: CASSDMRAANYGYTF

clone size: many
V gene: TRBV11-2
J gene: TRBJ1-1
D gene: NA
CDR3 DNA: TGTGCCAGCAGCTTAGCCCTCGGGGGGTACACTGAAGCTTTCTTT
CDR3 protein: CASSLALGGYTEAFF

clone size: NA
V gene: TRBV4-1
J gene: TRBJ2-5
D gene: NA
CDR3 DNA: TGCGCCAGCAGCCGCCAGGCCGGAGAGACCCAGTACTTC
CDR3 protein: CASSRQAGETQYF

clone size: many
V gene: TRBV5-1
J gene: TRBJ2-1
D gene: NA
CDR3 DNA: TGCGCCAGCAGCTTGGGGTTGGTACTCTACAATGAGCAGTTCTTC
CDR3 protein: CASSLGLVLYNEQFF

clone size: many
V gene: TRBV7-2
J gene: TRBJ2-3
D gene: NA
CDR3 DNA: TGTGCCAGCAGTTCCCACACAGATACGCAGTATTTT
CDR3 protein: CASSSHTDTQYF

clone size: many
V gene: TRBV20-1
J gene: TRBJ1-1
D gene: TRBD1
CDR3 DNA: TGCAGTGCTAGGCTGAGGGGGCCTGAAGCTTTCTTT
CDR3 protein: CSARLRGPEAFF

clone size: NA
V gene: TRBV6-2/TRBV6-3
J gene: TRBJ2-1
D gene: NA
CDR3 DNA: TGTGCCAGCAGCACTACTCGTTCTGGGAATGAGCAGTTCTTC
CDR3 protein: CASSTTRSGNEQFF

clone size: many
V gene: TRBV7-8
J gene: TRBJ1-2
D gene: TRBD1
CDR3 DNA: TGTGCCAGCAGCCTAGGGTCCGCGACAGGGGTCGATGGCTACACCTTC
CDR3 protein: CASSLGSATGVDGYTF

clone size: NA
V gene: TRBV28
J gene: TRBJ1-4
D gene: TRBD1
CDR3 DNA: TGTGCCAGCAGTCCTACAACCGGGACAGGGGCACGGGAAAAACTGTTTTTT
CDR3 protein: CASSPTTGTGAREKLFF

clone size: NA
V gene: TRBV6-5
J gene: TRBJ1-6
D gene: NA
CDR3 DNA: TGTGCCAGCCTAAGGGAATACGGAAATTCACCCCTCCACTTT
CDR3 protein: CASLREYGNSPLHF

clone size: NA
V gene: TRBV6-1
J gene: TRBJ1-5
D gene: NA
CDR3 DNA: TGTGCCAGCAGGTCACGGGACGGATATCAGCCCCAGCATTTT
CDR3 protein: CASRSRDGYQPQHF

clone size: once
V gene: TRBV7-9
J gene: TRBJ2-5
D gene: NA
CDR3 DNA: TGTGCCAGCAGCTTACAGCTAGAGACCCAGTACTTC
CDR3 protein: CASSLQLETQYF

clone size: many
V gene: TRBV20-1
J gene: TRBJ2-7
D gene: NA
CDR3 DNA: TGCAGTGCCCAACCACAGTCCTACGAGCAGTACTTC
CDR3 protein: CSAQPQSYEQYF

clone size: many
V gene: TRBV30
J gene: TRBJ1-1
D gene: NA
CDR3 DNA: TGTGCGGTCGAACCAGTGAACACTGAAGCTTTCTTT
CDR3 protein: CAVEPVNTEAFF

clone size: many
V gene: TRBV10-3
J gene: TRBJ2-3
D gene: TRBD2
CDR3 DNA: TGTGCCATCAGTGGACCCGGGACTAGCGGGGGTTCCCGAGGAGGGAGCACAGATACGCAGTATTTT
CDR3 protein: CAISGPGTSGGSRGGSTDTQYF

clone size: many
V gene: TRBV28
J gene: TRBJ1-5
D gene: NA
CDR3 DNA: TGTGCCAGCCAGAGAGGGCAATATAGCAATCAGCCCCAGCATTTT
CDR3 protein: CASQRGQYSNQPQHF

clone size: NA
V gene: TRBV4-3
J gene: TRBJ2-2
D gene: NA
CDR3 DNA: TGCGCCAGCAGCCAAGATGGGGGGACCGGGGAGCTGTTTTTT
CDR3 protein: CASSQDGGTGELFF

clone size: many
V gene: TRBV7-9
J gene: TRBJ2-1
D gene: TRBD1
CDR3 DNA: TGTGCCAGCCGGACAGGGGGAGGCAATGAGCAGTTCTTC
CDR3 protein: CASRTGGGNEQFF

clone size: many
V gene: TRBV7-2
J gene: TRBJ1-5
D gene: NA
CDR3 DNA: TGTGCCAGCAGCCTTGGGGGGCGGCAGCCCCAGCATTTT
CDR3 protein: CASSLGGRQPQHF

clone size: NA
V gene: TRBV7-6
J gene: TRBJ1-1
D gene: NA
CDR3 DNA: TGTGCCAGCAGCTCACCCACCAGAAACACTGAAGCTTTCTTT
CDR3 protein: CASSSPTRNTEAFF

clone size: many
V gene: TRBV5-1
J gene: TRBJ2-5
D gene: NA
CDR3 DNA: TGCGCCAGCGCCTCCTCCGGGTCCTCTCTGGGAGAGACCCAGTACTTC
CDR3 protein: CASASSGSSLGETQYF

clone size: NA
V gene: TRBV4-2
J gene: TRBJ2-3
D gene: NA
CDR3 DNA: TGTGCCAGCAGCCAAGGACGGCAGGCAGATACGCAGTATTTT
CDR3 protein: CASSQGRQADTQYF

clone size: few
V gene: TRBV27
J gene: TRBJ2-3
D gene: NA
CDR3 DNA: TGTGCCAGCAGTTTATTAGGGGCGCGGGCAGATACGCAGTATTTT
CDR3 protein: CASSLLGARADTQYF

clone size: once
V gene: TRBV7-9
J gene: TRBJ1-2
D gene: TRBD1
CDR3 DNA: TGTGCCAGCAGCCCCGGGACAGAGTTTAACTATGGCTACACCTTC
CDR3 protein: CASSPGTEFNYGYTF

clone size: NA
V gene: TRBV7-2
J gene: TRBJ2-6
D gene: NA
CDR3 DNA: TGTGCCAGCAGCTTAGGTGCCCTCTCTGGGGCCAACGTCCTGACTTTC
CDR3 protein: CASSLGALSGANVLTF

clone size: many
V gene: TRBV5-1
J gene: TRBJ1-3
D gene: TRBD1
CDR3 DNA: TGCGCCAGCAGCTCGGACAGGGGATGGTCTGGAAACACCATATATTTT
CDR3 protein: CASSSDRGWSGNTIYF

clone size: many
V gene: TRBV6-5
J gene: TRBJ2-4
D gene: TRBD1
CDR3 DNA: TGTGCCAGCAGTTACTCAGGGACAGGGTACAACATTCAGTACTTC
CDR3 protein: CASSYSGTGYNIQYF

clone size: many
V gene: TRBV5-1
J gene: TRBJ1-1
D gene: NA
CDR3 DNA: TGCGCCAGCAGCTTGGTTTTTCGGGGGGCTCCGAACACTGAAGCTTTCTTT
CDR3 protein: CASSLVFRGAPNTEAFF

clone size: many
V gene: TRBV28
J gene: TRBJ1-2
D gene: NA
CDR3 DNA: TGTGCCAGCAGTTTATCTTCGACGGGGAACTATGGCTACACCTTC
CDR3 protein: CASSLSSTGNYGYTF

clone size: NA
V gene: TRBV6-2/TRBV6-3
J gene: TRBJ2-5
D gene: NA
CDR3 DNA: TGTGCCAGCAGTTACTCAACAGGGTTAGGGGAGACCCAGTACTTC
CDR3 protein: CASSYSTGLGETQYF

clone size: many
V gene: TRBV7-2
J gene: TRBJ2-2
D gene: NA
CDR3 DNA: TGTGCCAGCAGCCCGTGGACAGCCATGACCGGGGAGCTGTTTTTT
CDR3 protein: CASSPWTAMTGELFF

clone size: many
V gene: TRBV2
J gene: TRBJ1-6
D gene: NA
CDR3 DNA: TGTGCCAGCAGTGCCCTCCTCGACAGGACTAATTCACCCCTCCACTTT
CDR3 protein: CASSALLDRTNSPLHF

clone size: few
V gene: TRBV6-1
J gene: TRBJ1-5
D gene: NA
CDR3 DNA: TGTGCCAGCAGTGAAAATCAGCCCCAGCATTTT
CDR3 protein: CASSENQPQHF

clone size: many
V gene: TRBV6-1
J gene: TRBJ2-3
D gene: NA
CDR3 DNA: TGTGCCAGCAGTTACCAGCTCGGCGGTAGCACAGATACGCAGTATTTT
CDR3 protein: CASSYQLGGSTDTQYF

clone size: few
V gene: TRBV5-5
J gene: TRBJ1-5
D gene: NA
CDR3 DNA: TGTGCCAGCAGCGAAAGGGGAGTCGACGGTAGTCAGCCCCAGCATTTT
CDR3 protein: CASSERGVDGSQPQHF

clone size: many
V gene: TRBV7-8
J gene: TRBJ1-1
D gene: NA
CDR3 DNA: TGTGCCAGCAGCTTACGGGATGTGGTGGTGAACACTGAAGCTTTCTTT
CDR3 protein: CASSLRDVVVNTEAFF

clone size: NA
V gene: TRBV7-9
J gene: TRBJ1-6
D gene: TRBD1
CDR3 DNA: TGTGCCAGCAGCTCGGACAGGGCGAGCTCCTATAATTCACCCCTCCACTTT
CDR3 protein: CASSSDRASSYNSPLHF